This TCR beta chain derives from a study of OX40 agonist ivuxolimab in advanced cancers. Study-level information: Treatment received earlier with anti-PD-1, anti-PD-L1 or anti-CTLA-4 agents was allowed, and over 30% had some.

The method was immunoSEQ multiplex PCR; TCRdb's version includes in-frame clones alone and lacks a portion of them. Of about 55,000 clones listed, 88% are singletons. About this clone: Its antigen is as yet unknown.

General study findings and limits: Not determined was the antigen specificity of the expanded peripheral T cells.

This specimen was CD4+ or CD8+ T cells sorted from blood, taken in a trial of the OX40 agonist ivuxolimab. This sequence originates from an adult with an advanced solid tumor such as melanoma, head and neck, liver or kidney cancer.

Here the CDR3 reads CASSSGGLNTGELFF. The CDR3 region has the DNA TGCGCCAGCAGCTCCGGGGGACTGAACACCGGGGAGCTGTTTTTT. The chain recombines TRBV5-1 with TRBJ2-2; perhaps TRBD2 as D (6 bases). Trimming stripped 3 bases from V and 1 base from J, with 10 bases between. Germline CDR1 is SGHRS and CDR2 is YFSETQ. The CDR3 extends over 15 amino acids.